This T cell receptor beta chain stems from a study of regulatory T cells in long-lasting Graves disease (dated by TCRdb to the early 2020s). For the study in its entirety: Persistent Graves' disease was defined as persistently positive TSH receptor autoantibodies together with antithyroid drug treatment for over 5 years. The study was conducted in China and was registered as a clinical trial. A total of some 35 samples underwent TCR sequencing: some 13 from persistent and approximately 20 from newly diagnosed Graves' disease patients. Persistent Graves' disease patients in the clinical cohort had taken antithyroid drugs for 9 to 11 years on average. Patients with persistent Graves' disease were compared with patients with newly diagnosed Graves' disease using TCR sequencing and RNA sequencing of peripheral blood. What the study reported, not specific to this receptor: The authors acknowledged the small sample size as a limitation that may reduce accuracy. Peripheral blood alone was examined, since thyroid tissue, which constituted the primary lesion, could not be accessed. Sequencing and analysis were restricted to the TCR beta chain. Persistent Graves' disease patients showed lower TCR Shannon entropy and fewer highly expanded clones than newly diagnosed patients, suggesting clonal expansion. Preferential use of TRBV28, TRBJ1-2 and TRBJ2-5 was observed in persistent disease, whereas TRBV20-1 and TRBJ2-1 were favored in newly diagnosed disease. Persistent patients shared more public clonotypes among themselves (around 3,000) than newly diagnosed patients did (roughly 910).

The method was multiplex PCR. The run used an Illumina HiSeq 4000. TCR beta libraries were built with iRepertoire HTBI primers and Arm-PCR amplification of CDR3 regions. Before sequencing, the PCR products underwent gel purification. The published analysis was carried out like this. Gene usage analysis of CDR3 amino acid clonotypes used the approximately 62 TRBV and about 13 TRBJ segments found across samples. COPE and FqMerger were used to merge the filtered high-quality paired reads into contigs. BLAST was used to align contigs to IMGT TRBV, TRBD and TRBJ reference genes, and CDR3 was defined according to IMGT. Clonotypes above 0.1% frequency were classified as highly expanded clones. Shannon entropy served as the measure of repertoire diversity, while the Gini coefficient captured V-J evenness. Public clonotypes were defined as clonotypes shared by more than one individual. TCRdb reprocessing: public reads trimmed at Q25 with fastp, clones called with MiXCR, in-frame beta chains kept. CDR3 protein duplicates are merged, each entry listing the most common genes and DNA. The V and J calls and clone size are TCRdb's, not the authors'. The sample table records 450,000 or so distinct CDR3 sequences; less than 25% of these occur just once. 6.5% to 8% of the sample comes from the top ten.

The CDR3 covers 13 residues, taking in both the cysteine and the phenylalanine. CDR3 DNA only is kept here, 39 bases in frame from base 1. The germline V gene supplies CDR1 MDHEN and CDR2 SYDVKM. The V end loses 6 bases and the J end loses 1 base, and a stretch of 10 bases separates them. The label giving this sample's time point can be read as: persistent/refractory GD, antithyroid drugs over 5 years with positive TRAb. For both TCR sequencing and RNA sequencing, RNA was extracted from PBMCs in TRIzol. Graves' disease was diagnosed according to American Thyroid Association guidelines. Patients were recruited from an endocrinology department in Xi'an, China. Each patient gave 7.5 to 10 milliliters of peripheral blood, collected in an EDTA anticoagulant tube. Ficoll Paque Plus density gradient separation was used to isolate PBMCs, and no further T cell sorting was done. An Agilent 2100 Bioanalyzer and agarose gel were used to check RNA quality, and a NanoDrop 2000 was used to measure RNA concentration.

This clonotype has a count of ten or more. Its antigen specificity is not known. There are no base qualities to consult, and no much larger clone falls within one base. The sequences come from peripheral blood mononuclear cells (PBMCs), collected when the disease was refractory, from a patient treated with antithyroid drugs. The TCR comes from a female donor with Graves disease. The sequence is built from TRBV28 and TRBJ2-7; a confident D gene designation cannot be given. The CDR3 protein sequence reads: CASRVMGSYEQYF. DNA sequence: TGTGCCAGCAGGGTGATGGGATCCTACGAGCAGTACTTC.